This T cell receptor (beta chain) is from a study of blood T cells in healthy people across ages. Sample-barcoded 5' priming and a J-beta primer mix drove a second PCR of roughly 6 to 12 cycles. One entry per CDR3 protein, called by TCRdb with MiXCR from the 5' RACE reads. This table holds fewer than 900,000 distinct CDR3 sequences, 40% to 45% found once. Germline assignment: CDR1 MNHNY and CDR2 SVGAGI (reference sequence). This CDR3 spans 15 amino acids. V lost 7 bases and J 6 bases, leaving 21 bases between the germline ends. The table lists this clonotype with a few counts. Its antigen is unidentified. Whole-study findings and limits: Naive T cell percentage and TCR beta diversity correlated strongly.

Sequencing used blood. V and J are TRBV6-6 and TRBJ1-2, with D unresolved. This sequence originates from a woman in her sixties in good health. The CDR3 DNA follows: TGTGCCAGCACCAAAGCCCCAGACGGTGGCCATGGCTACACCTTC. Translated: CASTKAPDGGHGYTF.